Below are 9 T cell receptor beta chains sequenced from a single sample in a study of regulatory T cells in long-lasting Graves disease. Regarding time point: newly diagnosed GD, antithyroid drugs for less than 3 months. Construction of the TCR library relied on RNA isolated from PBMCs. Investigators prepared the TCR beta libraries by applying iRepertoire HTBI primers and Arm-PCR of CDR3 regions. TCRdb re-called the multiplex PCR reads through MiXCR, storing one row per CDR3 protein. The repertoire includes around 500,000 distinct CDR3 sequences, around 12% of them detected once, and over 7% sits in the top ten. The sample was also reused in another study, on T cells in Graves' hyperthyroidism and ophthalmopathy.

The sample here was peripheral blood mononuclear cells (PBMCs), taken at new diagnosis, from a patient treated with antithyroid drugs. The receptors here all came from a woman in her 30s with Graves disease.

In this sample, this clonotype turned up many times. This chain connects TRBV18 to TRBJ1-4; D is undetermined. CDR3 length: 15 residues. Between the trimmed V and J ends, which lost 2 bases and 8 bases, there was a span of 15 bases. Looked up from germline, CDR1 is KGHSH and CDR2 is LQKENI. CDR3 loop: CASSPGFGVGEKLFF. CDR3 sequence (DNA): TGTGCCAGCTCACCAGGGTTTGGGGTCGGAGAAAAACTGTTTTTT.

To note about this clonotype: This may come from a read error, since a much larger clone is one base off. V gene TRBV28 combines with J gene TRBJ1-1, with 8 bases that match TRBD1. The CDR3 length is 15 residues. Germline CDR1 reads MDHEN; CDR2 reads SYDVKM. DNA for the CDR3: TGTGCCAGCGGTTTATGGGCAGGGGGCGCCGCAGAAGCTTTCTTT. It codes for CASGLWAGGAAEAFF.

As concerns this clonotype: A much more abundant neighbour one base away suggests this may be a read error. The chain has TRBV28 and TRBJ1-5; 7 bases are shared with TRBD1. The CDR3 totals 13 residues. The germline V gene has CDR1 MDHEN and CDR2 SYDVKM. CDR3 in amino acids: CASRDSNNHPQHF. The CDR3 region has the DNA TGTGCCAGCCGGGACAGTAACAATCATCCCCAGCATTTT. Complete variable domain (other parts from reference TRBV28 and TRBJ1-5): DVKVTQSSRYLVKRTGEKVFLECVQDMDHENMFWYRQDPGLGLRLIYFSYDVKMKEKGDIPEGYSVSREKKERFSLILESASTNQTSMYLCASRDSNNHPQHFGDGTRLSIL.

This clonotype was observed at least ten times. In nucleotides, the CDR3 is TGTGCCAGCAGCCAAACACAGGGGGCGAGTGGCTACACCTTC. This sequence encodes CASSQTQGASGYTF. The chain uses TRBV3-1 and TRBJ1-2; 9 bases line up with TRBD1. J gave up 7 bases and V 2 bases, and 5 bases lay outside the gene matches. The CDR3 contains 14 residues. Germline CDR1 LGHDT, CDR2 YNNKEL (reference sequence).

This clonotype was found many times. CDR3 sequence (DNA): TGTGCCAGCAGTTTAAGGGCTGGATATCTCTACGAGCAGTACTTC. It yields the protein CASSLRAGYLYEQYF. This chain links TRBV12-3 or TRBV12-4 with TRBJ2-7; D call uncertain. The CDR3 loop spans 15 amino acids. Trimming stripped 2 bases from V and 3 bases from J, with 14 bases between.

This clonotype has a handful of counts. The chain is built from TRBV6-9 and TRBJ2-7, with unresolved D. Germline values: CDR1 MNHGY, CDR2 SVAAGI. There are 15 residues in the CDR3. Trimming stripped 4 bases from V and 7 bases from J, with 20 bases between. The CDR3 sequence: CASSFLSVTSGEQYF. CDR3 bases: TGTGCCAGCAGTTTTCTAAGCGTCACTTCGGGTGAGCAGTACTTC.

The chain carries TRBV14 and TRBJ2-7, with 10 bases matching TRBD1. Germline trimming cut 1 base from V and 2 bases from J; bases unmatched to any gene: 5. This CDR3 spans 16 amino acids. Germline CDR1 reads SGHDN; CDR2 reads FVKESK. CDR3 DNA sequence: TGTGCCAGCAGCCAAGTCGCCGGGACAGGGGCCTACGAGCAGTACTTC. It specifies CASSQVAGTGAYEQYF.

This clonotype was observed at least ten times. The J gene is TRBJ2-3, the V gene TRBV28; 8 bases are a match to TRBD2. Germline V gene lookup returns CDR1 MDHEN and CDR2 SYDVKM. V shed 2 bases, J shed 4 bases, and the junction held 5 bases outside the gene matches. The length of the CDR3 is 15 residues. The CDR3 is CASSLAASGSDTQYF. CDR3 coding DNA: TGTGCCAGCAGTTTAGCGGCTAGCGGGTCAGATACGCAGTATTTT.

This clonotype has just a few counts. The rearrangement links TRBV7-9 to TRBJ2-1, with 8 nucleotides matching TRBD2. Germline CDR1 SEHNR, CDR2 FQNEAQ (reference sequence). V dropped 8 bases and J dropped 9; count of bases not matched to a gene: 12. The CDR3 loop spans 14 amino acids. CDR3 DNA: TGTGCCAGCTCCAATCCACTAGCGGTATTTGAGCAGTTCTTC. This codes for CASSNPLAVFEQFF.